Listed here are 8 T cell receptor beta chains from one sample, sequenced in a study of long-term antiretroviral therapy in people with HIV. With survey level as its setting, the immunoSEQ assay was v3.0. Assay: immunoSEQ multiplex PCR; the TCRdb copy retains only in-frame clones and omits some. The data contain about 39,000 clones, about 85% of them singletons. The source material was unsorted PBMCs, sampled 3.1 years after starting antiretroviral therapy. The receptors were sampled from a woman in her forties or fifties with HIV.

The rearrangement uses TRBV9 and TRBJ1-4; D is uncertain. Trimming removed 4 bases from V and 6 bases from J, with 7 bases in between. Germline loops: CDR1 SGDLS, CDR2 YYNGEE. The CDR3 has 12 amino acids. The CDR3 protein is CASSPNDEKLFF. CDR3 sequence (DNA): TGTGCCAGCAGCCCTAACGATGAAAAACTGTTTTTT.

The chain has TRBV19 and TRBJ1-4; 7 nucleotides line up with TRBD1. V shed 10 bases, J shed 8 bases, and the junction held 13 bases outside the gene matches. CDR1 and CDR2 (germline): LNHDA, SQIVND (reference sequence). The CDR3 runs 14 residues. The CDR3 DNA is TGTGCCACCAAACCCTACAGGGGAGGCGAAAAACTGTTTTTT. Its translation is CATKPYRGGEKLFF.

This clone was seen just once. CDR3 protein: CASSVPGFAGGGAEETQYF. The CDR3 DNA follows: TGTGCCAGCAGCGTACCCGGATTCGCAGGCGGGGGGGCAGAAGAGACCCAGTACTTC. The chain employs TRBV9 and TRBJ2-5; 9 bases map to TRBD2. The V gene's germline CDR1 is SGDLS and CDR2 YYNGEE. This CDR3 contains 19 residues. With 1 base clipped from V and 3 bases from J, the junction kept 16 bases outside the gene matches. Complete variable domain (other parts from reference TRBV9 and TRBJ2-5): DSGVTQTPKHLITATGQRVTLRCSPRSGDLSVYWYQQSLDQGLQFLIQYYNGEERAKGNILERFSAQQFPDLHSELNLSSLELGDSALYFCASSVPGFAGGGAEETQYFGPGTRLLVL.

The chain is built from TRBV2 and TRBJ1-1; perhaps TRBD1 as D (6 bases). CDR3 length: 16 amino acids. Trimming stripped 5 bases from V and 0 bases from J, with 16 bases between. Germline loops: CDR1 SNHLY, CDR2 FYNNEI. The DNA of the CDR3 is TGTGCCAGCAGTTTCCCTCCGGACAGCCTGAACACTGAAGCTTTCTTT. It yields the protein CASSFPPDSLNTEAFF.

The gene calls are TRBV7-8 and TRBJ1-1; the D gene is possibly TRBD1 (6 bases). The CDR3 has 13 amino acids. The V end was cut by 3 bases, the J end by 1 base, with 6 bases between. The germline gives CDR1 SGHVS, CDR2 FQNEAQ. The CDR3 DNA is TGTGCCAGCAGCTTGGGACAGAACACTGAAGCTTTCTTT. The encoded protein is CASSLGQNTEAFF.

The chain combines TRBV11-2 with TRBJ2-1; 9 nucleotides agree with TRBD2. CDR3 length: 14 residues. CDR1 SGHAT and CDR2 FQNNGV come from the germline V gene. The trim removed 5 bases at V and 10 bases at J, leaving 9 bases unmatched. CDR3 in DNA: TGTGCCAGCAGCCTAACGGGGCGGGGGGGAGAGCAGTTCTTC. This gives the protein CASSLTGRGGEQFF.

V usage is TRBV7-8 and J usage is TRBJ2-5, with D uncertain. V gave up 5 bases and J gave up 4 bases, with 11 bases separating them. The length of the CDR3 is 13 residues. CDR1 and CDR2 (germline): SGHVS, FQNEAQ. This CDR3 is CASSGPSGETQYF. The CDR3 nucleotides read TGTGCCAGCAGCGGACCCTCCGGAGAGACCCAGTACTTC.

This clone is a singleton in its sample. The rearrangement links TRBV9 to TRBJ1-2, with D unclear. The V gene's germline CDR1 is SGDLS and CDR2 YYNGEE. This CDR3 spans 13 amino acids. V lost 0 bases and J lost 2, with 5 bases in between. The CDR3 bases are TGTGCCAGCAGCGTAGTGTCGAACTATGGCTACACCTTC. It is translated as CASSVVSNYGYTF.